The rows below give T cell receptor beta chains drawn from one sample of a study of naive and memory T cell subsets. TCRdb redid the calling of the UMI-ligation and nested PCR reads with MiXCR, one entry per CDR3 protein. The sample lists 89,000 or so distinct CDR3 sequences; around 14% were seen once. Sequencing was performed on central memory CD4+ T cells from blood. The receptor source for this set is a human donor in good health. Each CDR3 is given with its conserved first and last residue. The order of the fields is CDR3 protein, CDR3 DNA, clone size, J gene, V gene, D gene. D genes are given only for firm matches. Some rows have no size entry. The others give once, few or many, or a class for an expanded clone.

CDR3 protein: CASRNRDFYNEQFF; CDR3 DNA: TGTGCCAGCAGAAACCGGGACTTCTACAATGAGCAGTTCTTC; clone size: many; J gene: TRBJ2-1; V gene: TRBV12-3/TRBV12-4; D gene: NA
CDR3 protein: CATTSGTYEQYF; CDR3 DNA: TGTGCCACTACTAGCGGGACATACGAGCAGTACTTC; clone size: many; J gene: TRBJ2-7; V gene: TRBV12-3/TRBV12-4; D gene: TRBD2
CDR3 protein: CSVEPKSGRVNEQFF; CDR3 DNA: TGCAGCGTTGAACCAAAAAGCGGGAGGGTCAATGAGCAGTTCTTC; clone size: NA; J gene: TRBJ2-1; V gene: TRBV29-1; D gene: TRBD2
CDR3 protein: CASSQDQGFETQYF; CDR3 DNA: TGCGCCAGCAGCCAAGACCAGGGGTTCGAGACCCAGTACTTC; clone size: medium-sized; J gene: TRBJ2-5; V gene: TRBV4-1; D gene: NA
CDR3 protein: CASSQDYGMNTEAFF; CDR3 DNA: TGTGCCAGCAGCCAAGATTACGGGATGAACACTGAAGCTTTCTTT; clone size: NA; J gene: TRBJ1-1; V gene: TRBV14; D gene: NA
CDR3 protein: CASSLWRGGQETQYF; CDR3 DNA: TGTGCCAGCAGCTTATGGAGGGGAGGCCAAGAGACCCAGTACTTC; clone size: many; J gene: TRBJ2-5; V gene: TRBV7-9; D gene: NA
CDR3 protein: CASSDTNSPLHF; CDR3 DNA: TGTGCCAGCAGTGACACAAATTCACCCCTCCACTTT; clone size: few; J gene: TRBJ1-6; V gene: TRBV2; D gene: NA
CDR3 protein: CASSPFLAGGAYEQYF; CDR3 DNA: TGTGCCAGCAGCCCCTTTCTGGCGGGAGGTGCCTACGAGCAGTACTTC; clone size: many; J gene: TRBJ2-7; V gene: TRBV3-1; D gene: TRBD2
CDR3 protein: CASSSRGPGTEAFF; CDR3 DNA: TGTGCCAGCAGTTCGAGGGGTCCAGGTACTGAAGCTTTCTTT; clone size: NA; J gene: TRBJ1-1; V gene: TRBV6-1; D gene: NA
CDR3 protein: CSVEGQGLGSEAFF; CDR3 DNA: TGCAGCGTTGAGGGACAGGGGCTGGGAAGTGAAGCTTTCTTT; clone size: NA; J gene: TRBJ1-1; V gene: TRBV29-1; D gene: TRBD1
CDR3 protein: CASSSDRGTYVETQYF; CDR3 DNA: TGTGCCAGCAGCTCGGACAGGGGCACGTATGTGGAGACCCAGTACTTC; clone size: few; J gene: TRBJ2-5; V gene: TRBV7-2; D gene: TRBD1
CDR3 protein: CASSLPASGASGELFF; CDR3 DNA: TGTGCCAGCAGCTTACCGGCTAGCGGGGCCTCCGGGGAGCTGTTTTTT; clone size: many; J gene: TRBJ2-2; V gene: TRBV13; D gene: TRBD2
CDR3 protein: CASSKDRGLKQPQHF; CDR3 DNA: TGTGCCAGCAGCAAAGACAGGGGGCTAAAACAGCCCCAGCATTTT; clone size: few; J gene: TRBJ1-5; V gene: TRBV21-1; D gene: NA
CDR3 protein: CASSPGLHRQFF; CDR3 DNA: TGTGCCAGCTCACCCGGACTACATCGCCAGTTCTTC; clone size: few; J gene: TRBJ2-1; V gene: TRBV18; D gene: NA
CDR3 protein: CASSPGPGQYYEQYF; CDR3 DNA: TGTGCCAGCAGCCCCGGCCCGGGACAGTACTACGAGCAGTACTTC; clone size: many; J gene: TRBJ2-7; V gene: TRBV3-1; D gene: TRBD1
CDR3 protein: CASSPPGTSGSYEQYF; CDR3 DNA: TGCGCCAGCAGTCCTCCCGGGACTAGCGGCTCCTACGAGCAGTACTTC; clone size: few; J gene: TRBJ2-7; V gene: TRBV10-2; D gene: TRBD2
CDR3 protein: CASRHPLGQGKTGELFF; CDR3 DNA: TGTGCCAGCAGACACCCCCTGGGACAGGGGAAGACCGGGGAGCTGTTTTTT; clone size: NA; J gene: TRBJ2-2; V gene: TRBV6-2/TRBV6-3; D gene: TRBD1
CDR3 protein: CSASKAGRRTGELFF; CDR3 DNA: TGCAGTGCTAGTAAGGCGGGTCGTAGGACCGGGGAGCTGTTTTTT; clone size: NA; J gene: TRBJ2-2; V gene: TRBV20-1; D gene: NA
CDR3 protein: CSVEDHRGGDTQYF; CDR3 DNA: TGCAGCGTTGAAGATCACCGGGGGGGAGATACGCAGTATTTT; clone size: few; J gene: TRBJ2-3; V gene: TRBV29-1; D gene: TRBD2
CDR3 protein: CASKQSSTGPRGNEKLFF; CDR3 DNA: TGCGCCAGCAAACAATCATCGACAGGGCCGCGCGGTAATGAAAAACTGTTTTTT; clone size: NA; J gene: TRBJ1-4; V gene: TRBV5-1; D gene: TRBD1
CDR3 protein: CASSWGTSLPGTQYF; CDR3 DNA: TGTGCCAGCAGCTGGGGGACCTCCCTCCCGGGGACCCAGTACTTC; clone size: many; J gene: TRBJ2-5; V gene: TRBV13; D gene: NA
CDR3 protein: CASSSNRYGYTF; CDR3 DNA: TGTGCCAGCAGTTCTAACAGATATGGCTACACCTTC; clone size: few; J gene: TRBJ1-2; V gene: TRBV12-3/TRBV12-4; D gene: NA
CDR3 protein: CSVKWGEEREYF; CDR3 DNA: TGCAGCGTTAAGTGGGGTGAAGAAAGGGAGTACTTC; clone size: many; J gene: TRBJ2-7; V gene: TRBV29-1; D gene: NA
CDR3 protein: CASRQQGIDEQYF; CDR3 DNA: TGTGCCAGCAGGCAACAGGGAATAGACGAGCAGTACTTC; clone size: many; J gene: TRBJ2-7; V gene: TRBV27; D gene: NA
CDR3 protein: CASSLRREQYF; CDR3 DNA: TGTGCCAGCAGTCTCAGGAGGGAGCAGTACTTC; clone size: few; J gene: TRBJ2-7; V gene: TRBV28; D gene: NA
CDR3 protein: CASSRGVEQFF; CDR3 DNA: TGTGCCAGCTCCAGGGGCGTTGAGCAGTTCTTC; clone size: NA; J gene: TRBJ2-1; V gene: TRBV9; D gene: NA
CDR3 protein: CASRTRGLGMNTEAFF; CDR3 DNA: TGTGCCAGCAGGACCAGGGGGCTGGGCATGAACACTGAAGCTTTCTTT; clone size: many; J gene: TRBJ1-1; V gene: TRBV5-4; D gene: TRBD1
CDR3 protein: CASSVGGTGSYEQYF; CDR3 DNA: TGTGCCAGCAGCGTAGGCGGGACAGGTTCCTACGAGCAGTACTTC; clone size: few; J gene: TRBJ2-7; V gene: TRBV9; D gene: TRBD1
CDR3 protein: CASSPVNSGIGEQYF; CDR3 DNA: TGTGCCAGCAGCCCTGTGAATAGCGGGATTGGGGAGCAGTACTTC; clone size: few; J gene: TRBJ2-7; V gene: TRBV5-4; D gene: TRBD2
CDR3 protein: CASSVFSGVTGELFF; CDR3 DNA: TGTGCCAGCAGTGTTTTTTCGGGGGTCACCGGGGAGCTGTTTTTT; clone size: many; J gene: TRBJ2-2; V gene: TRBV6-4; D gene: NA
CDR3 protein: CASSHQRDLTDTQYF; CDR3 DNA: TGTGCCAGCAGCCACCAGCGGGACCTCACAGATACGCAGTATTTT; clone size: NA; J gene: TRBJ2-3; V gene: TRBV14; D gene: TRBD2
CDR3 protein: CASSLEDVQYF; CDR3 DNA: TGCGCCAGCAGCTTGGAGGACGTGCAGTACTTC; clone size: many; J gene: TRBJ2-7; V gene: TRBV5-1; D gene: NA
CDR3 protein: CASSLITRNTGELFF; CDR3 DNA: TGTGCCAGCAGCTTAATAACCCGGAACACCGGGGAGCTGTTTTTT; clone size: many; J gene: TRBJ2-2; V gene: TRBV7-2; D gene: NA
CDR3 protein: CASSDHNYGYTF; CDR3 DNA: TGTGCCAGCAGTGATCACAACTATGGCTACACCTTC; clone size: NA; J gene: TRBJ1-2; V gene: TRBV6-5; D gene: NA
CDR3 protein: CSVRGGARTEAFF; CDR3 DNA: TGCAGCGTTCGTGGGGGGGCACGGACTGAAGCTTTCTTT; clone size: NA; J gene: TRBJ1-1; V gene: TRBV29-1; D gene: NA
CDR3 protein: CASSLGPEREAQYF; CDR3 DNA: TGTGCCAGCAGCTTAGGTCCGGAAAGAGAGGCCCAGTACTTC; clone size: many; J gene: TRBJ2-5; V gene: TRBV7-2; D gene: NA
CDR3 protein: CASSLGLETGELFF; CDR3 DNA: TGTGCCAGCAGCTTAGGGCTTGAAACCGGGGAGCTGTTTTTT; clone size: many; J gene: TRBJ2-2; V gene: TRBV7-2; D gene: NA
CDR3 protein: CASSPYGVSPNTGELFF; CDR3 DNA: TGCGCCAGCAGCCCCTACGGGGTCAGCCCGAACACCGGGGAGCTGTTTTTT; clone size: few; J gene: TRBJ2-2; V gene: TRBV10-1; D gene: NA
CDR3 protein: CASSQDAGLQSSSGANVLTF; CDR3 DNA: TGTGCCAGCAGCCAAGACGCGGGGTTACAGTCCTCCTCTGGGGCCAACGTCCTGACTTTC; clone size: NA; J gene: TRBJ2-6; V gene: TRBV3-1; D gene: NA
CDR3 protein: CASSLGIRASPPQHF; CDR3 DNA: TGTGCCAGCAGTTTAGGGATTCGGGCGTCCCCGCCCCAGCATTTT; clone size: NA; J gene: TRBJ1-5; V gene: TRBV28; D gene: NA
CDR3 protein: CASSPNSYEQYF; CDR3 DNA: TGTGCCAGCAGTCCCAATTCCTACGAGCAGTACTTC; clone size: many; J gene: TRBJ2-7; V gene: TRBV2; D gene: NA
CDR3 protein: CASSQVGGRKGSEAFF; CDR3 DNA: TGTGCCAGCAGCCAAGTAGGGGGTCGAAAGGGGTCTGAAGCTTTCTTT; clone size: NA; J gene: TRBJ1-1; V gene: TRBV14; D gene: NA
CDR3 protein: CASRYSNQPQHF; CDR3 DNA: TGTGCCAGCAGGTATAGCAATCAGCCCCAGCATTTT; clone size: many; J gene: TRBJ1-5; V gene: TRBV28; D gene: NA
CDR3 protein: CSAMGASGATYEQYF; CDR3 DNA: TGCAGTGCTATGGGGGCTAGCGGGGCCACCTACGAGCAGTACTTC; clone size: few; J gene: TRBJ2-7; V gene: TRBV20-1; D gene: TRBD2
CDR3 protein: CASSPGQGWYNEQFF; CDR3 DNA: TGCGCCAGCAGCCCCGGACAGGGTTGGTACAATGAGCAGTTCTTC; clone size: NA; J gene: TRBJ2-1; V gene: TRBV5-1; D gene: TRBD1
CDR3 protein: CASNPHAGGRNEQYF; CDR3 DNA: TGTGCCAGCAATCCTCACGCAGGGGGCAGGAACGAGCAGTACTTC; clone size: NA; J gene: TRBJ2-7; V gene: TRBV2; D gene: TRBD1
CDR3 protein: CSGPFYNEQFF; CDR3 DNA: TGCAGTGGGCCTTTTTACAATGAGCAGTTCTTC; clone size: few; J gene: TRBJ2-1; V gene: TRBV20-1; D gene: NA
CDR3 protein: CAWSNRNRGNTGELFF; CDR3 DNA: TGTGCCTGGAGTAATCGGAACAGGGGGAACACCGGGGAGCTGTTTTTT; clone size: few; J gene: TRBJ2-2; V gene: TRBV30; D gene: TRBD1
CDR3 protein: CASSSTGVYGYTF; CDR3 DNA: TGTGCCAGCAGTTCAACAGGAGTCTATGGCTACACCTTC; clone size: many; J gene: TRBJ1-2; V gene: TRBV5-6; D gene: NA
CDR3 protein: CASSLVAVVNEQFF; CDR3 DNA: TGTGCCAGCAGCTTAGTAGCGGTTGTGAATGAGCAGTTCTTC; clone size: NA; J gene: TRBJ2-1; V gene: TRBV7-2; D gene: NA
CDR3 protein: CASSVTVLEADEQFF; CDR3 DNA: TGTGCCAGCAGCGTAACCGTCCTGGAAGCAGATGAGCAGTTCTTC; clone size: NA; J gene: TRBJ2-1; V gene: TRBV9; D gene: NA
CDR3 protein: CASSFLETGDNEQFF; CDR3 DNA: TGTGCCAGCAGTTTTCTGGAGACAGGAGACAATGAGCAGTTCTTC; clone size: many; J gene: TRBJ2-1; V gene: TRBV2; D gene: NA
CDR3 protein: CSVEEDRGWETQYF; CDR3 DNA: TGCAGCGTTGAAGAGGACCGAGGATGGGAGACCCAGTACTTC; clone size: NA; J gene: TRBJ2-5; V gene: TRBV29-1; D gene: NA
CDR3 protein: CASSGTSGIQFF; CDR3 DNA: TGTGCCAGCAGTGGGACTAGCGGGATCCAGTTCTTC; clone size: many; J gene: TRBJ2-1; V gene: TRBV2; D gene: TRBD2